These T cell receptor beta chains were read from a single sample in a study of sequential checkpoint blockade in melanoma. Repertoires were generated with immunoSEQ multiplex PCR, while TCRdb's copy carries only in-frame clones and drops some. The sample lists about 40,000 clones, just over 85% occurring once. The source was CD8+ T cells sorted from blood (inferred from file names), collected from a patient given nivolumab and ipilimumab in sequence. The origin of the receptors is a human donor with melanoma. The CDR3 runs from the conserved cysteine through the conserved F or W. D genes are given only for firm matches. Not all rows give a size; the values are once, few, many and, for expanded clones, a class.

clone size: NA; V gene: TRBV11-2; D gene: NA; J gene: TRBJ1-1; CDR3 DNA: TGTGCCAGCAGCTTATTTGGGAGAATGACGAACACTGAAGCTTTCTTT; CDR3 protein: CASSLFGRMTNTEAFF
clone size: NA; V gene: TRBV27; D gene: NA; J gene: TRBJ1-1; CDR3 DNA: TGTGCCAGCAGCCCTTTTGGGGGCTTCACTGAAGCTTTCTTT; CDR3 protein: CASSPFGGFTEAFF
clone size: NA; V gene: TRBV6-1; D gene: NA; J gene: TRBJ1-5; CDR3 DNA: TGTGCCAGCAGTACGGACCCGGGGGGCCAGCCCCAGCATTTT; CDR3 protein: CASSTDPGGQPQHF
clone size: NA; V gene: TRBV4-1; D gene: TRBD2; J gene: TRBJ2-1; CDR3 DNA: TGCGCCAGCAGCCACCCCCGGGGGGGTGAGCAGTTCTTC; CDR3 protein: CASSHPRGGEQFF
clone size: NA; V gene: TRBV2; D gene: NA; J gene: TRBJ1-2; CDR3 DNA: TGTGCCAGCAGTAAAACAGGGTCTCACTATGGCTACACCTTC; CDR3 protein: CASSKTGSHYGYTF
clone size: NA; V gene: TRBV19; D gene: TRBD1; J gene: TRBJ2-2; CDR3 DNA: TGTGCCAGTAGCCCGACAGGGGGCGGGTGGGAGCTGTTTTTT; CDR3 protein: CASSPTGGGWELFF
clone size: NA; V gene: TRBV9; D gene: TRBD1; J gene: TRBJ1-3; CDR3 DNA: TGTGCCAGCAGCGATGGACAGGGGAGTACTGGAAACACCATATATTTT; CDR3 protein: CASSDGQGSTGNTIYF
clone size: NA; V gene: TRBV7-9; D gene: NA; J gene: TRBJ1-2; CDR3 DNA: TGTGCCAGCTTCGGAGGGAACTATGGCTACACCTTC; CDR3 protein: CASFGGNYGYTF
clone size: NA; V gene: TRBV9; D gene: TRBD2; J gene: TRBJ2-3; CDR3 DNA: TGTGCCAGCAGCGATGGGACTAGCGGGATGGATACGCAGTATTTT; CDR3 protein: CASSDGTSGMDTQYF
clone size: NA; V gene: TRBV7-6; D gene: TRBD2; J gene: TRBJ2-1; CDR3 DNA: TGTGCCAGCAGCTTAAAACTAGCGGGAGGGTGGGACAATGAGCAGTTCTTC; CDR3 protein: CASSLKLAGGWDNEQFF
clone size: NA; V gene: TRBV29-1; D gene: NA; J gene: TRBJ2-5; CDR3 DNA: TGCAGCGTTGAAGATCGTGGGGCGACAGTGGAAGGGACCCAGTACTTC; CDR3 protein: CSVEDRGATVEGTQYF
clone size: NA; V gene: TRBV19; D gene: TRBD1; J gene: TRBJ1-5; CDR3 DNA: TGTGCCAGTAGTATAGAGGGGACAGGGGGTAACCAGCCCCAGCATTTT; CDR3 protein: CASSIEGTGGNQPQHF
clone size: NA; V gene: TRBV6-1; D gene: NA; J gene: TRBJ1-1; CDR3 DNA: TGTGCCAGCAGTGAAGCTTACAGGGTGGGCACTGAAGCTTTCTTT; CDR3 protein: CASSEAYRVGTEAFF
clone size: NA; V gene: TRBV7-9; D gene: NA; J gene: TRBJ2-7; CDR3 DNA: TGTGCCAGCAGCCGCACAGGGCCCCCTTTGCAGGAGCAGTACTTC; CDR3 protein: CASSRTGPPLQEQYF
clone size: NA; V gene: TRBV28; D gene: NA; J gene: TRBJ2-7; CDR3 DNA: TGTGCCAGCAGGCCTAGCTCCTACGAGCAGTACTTC; CDR3 protein: CASRPSSYEQYF
clone size: NA; V gene: TRBV5-1; D gene: TRBD1; J gene: TRBJ2-5; CDR3 DNA: TGCGCCAGCAGCTTGGTTGATACCGGACAGGGGGGAGAGACCCAGTACTTC; CDR3 protein: CASSLVDTGQGGETQYF
clone size: NA; V gene: TRBV27; D gene: TRBD2; J gene: TRBJ2-2; CDR3 DNA: TGTGCCAGCAGTCTGGGACTAGCGGGAGTTACCGGGGAGCTGTTTTTT; CDR3 protein: CASSLGLAGVTGELFF
clone size: NA; V gene: TRBV5-1; D gene: NA; J gene: TRBJ2-7; CDR3 DNA: TGCGCCAGCAGCTTGGCCGGGAACGAGCAGTACTTC; CDR3 protein: CASSLAGNEQYF
clone size: NA; V gene: TRBV15; D gene: TRBD2; J gene: TRBJ2-1; CDR3 DNA: TGTGCCACCAGCAGAGAAATTAGCGGGTACAATGAGCAGTTCTTC; CDR3 protein: CATSREISGYNEQFF
clone size: NA; V gene: TRBV27; D gene: TRBD2; J gene: TRBJ2-5; CDR3 DNA: TGTGCCAGCACCTCAAGAGGACTAGCGGGAGGGTCCCAAGAGACCCAGTACTTC; CDR3 protein: CASTSRGLAGGSQETQYF
clone size: few; V gene: TRBV11-2; D gene: NA; J gene: TRBJ2-1; CDR3 DNA: TGTGCCAGCAGCTACTGGAGTGGCTACAATGAGCAGTTCTTC; CDR3 protein: CASSYWSGYNEQFF
clone size: NA; V gene: TRBV30; D gene: NA; J gene: TRBJ2-7; CDR3 DNA: TGTGCCTGGGCGAGTCCCTACGAGCAGTACTTC; CDR3 protein: CAWASPYEQYF
clone size: NA; V gene: TRBV5-4; D gene: TRBD2; J gene: TRBJ2-7; CDR3 DNA: TGTGCCAGCAGCCCCGGACTAGCGGGCCTCAGCTACGAGCAGTACTTC; CDR3 protein: CASSPGLAGLSYEQYF
clone size: NA; V gene: TRBV29-1; D gene: TRBD1; J gene: TRBJ1-4; CDR3 DNA: TGCAGCGTTGAAGAAAACGGGGACAGGGTAGGGGGCCCAACTAATGAAAAACTGTTTTTT; CDR3 protein: CSVEENGDRVGGPTNEKLFF
clone size: NA; V gene: TRBV19; D gene: NA; J gene: TRBJ2-3; CDR3 DNA: TGTGCCAGTAGTATAGATGGGCAGGTTGAAGATACGCAGTATTTT; CDR3 protein: CASSIDGQVEDTQYF
clone size: NA; V gene: TRBV6-5; D gene: TRBD1; J gene: TRBJ2-5; CDR3 DNA: TGTGCCAGCAGCAAGACAGGGACCCCATGGACCCAGTACTTC; CDR3 protein: CASSKTGTPWTQYF
clone size: NA; V gene: TRBV29-1; D gene: TRBD2; J gene: TRBJ2-5; CDR3 DNA: TGCAGCGTTGAATGGTCCGAGAGAAATAGCGGGAGAGAAGAGACCCAGTACTTC; CDR3 protein: CSVEWSERNSGREETQYF
clone size: NA; V gene: TRBV19; D gene: NA; J gene: TRBJ1-6; CDR3 DNA: TGTGCCAGTAGTATGGCACCCCCCGGACAGAGCTCCTATAATTCACCCCTCCACTTT; CDR3 protein: CASSMAPPGQSSYNSPLHF